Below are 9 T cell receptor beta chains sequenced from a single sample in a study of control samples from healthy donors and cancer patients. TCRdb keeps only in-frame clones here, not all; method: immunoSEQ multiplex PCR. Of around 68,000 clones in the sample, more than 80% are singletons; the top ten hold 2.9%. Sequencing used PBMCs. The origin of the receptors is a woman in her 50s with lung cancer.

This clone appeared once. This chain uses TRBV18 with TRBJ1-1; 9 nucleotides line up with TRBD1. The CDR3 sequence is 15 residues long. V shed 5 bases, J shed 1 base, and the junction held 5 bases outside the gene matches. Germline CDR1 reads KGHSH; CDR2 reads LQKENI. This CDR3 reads CASSSGQGTNTEAFF. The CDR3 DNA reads TGTGCCAGCTCATCGGGACAGGGAACGAACACTGAAGCTTTCTTT.

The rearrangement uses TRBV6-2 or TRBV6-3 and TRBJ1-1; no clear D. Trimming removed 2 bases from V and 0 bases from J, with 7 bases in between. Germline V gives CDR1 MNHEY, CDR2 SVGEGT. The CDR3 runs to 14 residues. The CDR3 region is CASSYGELNTEAFF. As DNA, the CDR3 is TGTGCCAGCAGTTACGGAGAATTGAACACTGAAGCTTTCTTT.

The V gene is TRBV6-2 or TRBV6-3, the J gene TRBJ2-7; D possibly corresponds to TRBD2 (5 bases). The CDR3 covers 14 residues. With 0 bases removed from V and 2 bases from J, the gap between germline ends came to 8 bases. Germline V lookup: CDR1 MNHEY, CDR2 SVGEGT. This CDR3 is CASSYSPGTYEQYF. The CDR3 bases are TGTGCCAGCAGTTACTCACCCGGGACCTACGAGCAGTACTTC.

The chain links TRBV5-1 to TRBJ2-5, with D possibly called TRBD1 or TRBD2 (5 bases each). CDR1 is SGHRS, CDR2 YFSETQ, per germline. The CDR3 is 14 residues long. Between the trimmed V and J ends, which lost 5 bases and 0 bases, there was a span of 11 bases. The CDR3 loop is CASRPGGDQETQYF. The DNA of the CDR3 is TGCGCCAGCAGACCTGGGGGAGACCAAGAGACCCAGTACTTC.

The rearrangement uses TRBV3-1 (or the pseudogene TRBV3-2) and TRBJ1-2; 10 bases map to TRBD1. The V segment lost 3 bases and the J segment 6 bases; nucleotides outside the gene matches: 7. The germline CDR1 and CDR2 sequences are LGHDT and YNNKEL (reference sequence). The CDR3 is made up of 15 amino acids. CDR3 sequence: CASSHAADRGHGYTF. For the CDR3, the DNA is TGTGCCAGCAGCCATGCCGCCGACAGGGGGCATGGCTACACCTTC.

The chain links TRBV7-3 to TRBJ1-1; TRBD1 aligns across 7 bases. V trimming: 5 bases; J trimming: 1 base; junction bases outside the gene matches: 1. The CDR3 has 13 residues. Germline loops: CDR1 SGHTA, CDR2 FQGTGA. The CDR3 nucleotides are TGTGCCAGCAGCCGGACAGGGAACACTGAAGCTTTCTTT. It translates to CASSRTGNTEAFF.

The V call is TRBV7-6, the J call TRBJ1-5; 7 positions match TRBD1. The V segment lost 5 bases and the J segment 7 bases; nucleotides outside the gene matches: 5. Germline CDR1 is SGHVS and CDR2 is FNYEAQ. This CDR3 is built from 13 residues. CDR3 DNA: TGTGCCAGCAGCGGGGACAGAGGACAGCCCCAGCATTTT. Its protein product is CASSGDRGQPQHF.

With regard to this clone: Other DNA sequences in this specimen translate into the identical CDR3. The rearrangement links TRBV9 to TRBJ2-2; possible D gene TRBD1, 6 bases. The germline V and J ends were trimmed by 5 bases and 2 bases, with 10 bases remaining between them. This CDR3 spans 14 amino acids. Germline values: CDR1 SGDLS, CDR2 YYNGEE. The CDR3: CASSLTGNTGELFF. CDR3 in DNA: TGTGCCAGCAGTCTGACAGGTAACACCGGGGAGCTGTTTTTT.

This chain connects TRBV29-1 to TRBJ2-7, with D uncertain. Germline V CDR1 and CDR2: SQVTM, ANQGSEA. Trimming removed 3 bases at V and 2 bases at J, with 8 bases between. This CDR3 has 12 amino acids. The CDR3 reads CSVEARPYEQYF. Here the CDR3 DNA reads TGCAGCGTTGAGGCCAGACCCTACGAGCAGTACTTC.